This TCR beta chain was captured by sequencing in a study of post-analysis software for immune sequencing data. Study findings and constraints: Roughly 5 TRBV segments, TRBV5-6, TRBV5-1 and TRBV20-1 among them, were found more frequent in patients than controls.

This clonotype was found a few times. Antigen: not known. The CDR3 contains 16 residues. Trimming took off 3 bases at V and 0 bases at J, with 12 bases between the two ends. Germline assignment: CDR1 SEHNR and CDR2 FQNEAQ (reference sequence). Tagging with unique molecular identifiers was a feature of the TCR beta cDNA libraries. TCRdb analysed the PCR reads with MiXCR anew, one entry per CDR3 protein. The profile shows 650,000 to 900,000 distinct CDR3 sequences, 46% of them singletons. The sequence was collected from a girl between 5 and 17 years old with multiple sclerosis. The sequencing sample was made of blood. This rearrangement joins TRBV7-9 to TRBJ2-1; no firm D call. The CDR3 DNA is TGTGCCAGCAGCTTGAAGGCGACGAGCTCCTACAATGAGCAGTTCTTC. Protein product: CASSLKATSSYNEQFF.